This T cell receptor beta chain was obtained from a study of blood T cell repertoires in COVID-19. Original data processing: Nucleated cell counts were estimated from reference gene primer amplification. The assay was immunoSEQ multiplex PCR, and TCRdb's table has in-frame clones only and misses some. Clone size and V and J calls were adopted from that table, with D and trimming inferred from the DNA. The data contain 200,000 or so clones, about 85% of them seen just once; the ten biggest clones take up 10% to 13%. Participant-given clinical history determined each cohort assignment. Recovery among Cohort 3 donors was established by two negative PCRs, clearance, or symptom resolution. Germline assignment: CDR1 ENHRY and CDR2 SYGVKD. This CDR3 has 12 residues. The V end was cut by 5 bases, the J end by 8 bases, with 12 bases between. This clone appeared once.

This TCR was recovered from a man younger than 40 who had recovered from COVID-19. This chain connects TRBV10-3 to TRBJ1-1; maybe TRBD1 (6 bases). Sequenced input: PBMCs or T cells enriched from blood (not recorded which). The CDR3 protein is CAISSTGTEAFF. The CDR3 DNA is TGTGCCATCAGTTCAACAGGGACCGAAGCTTTCTTT.